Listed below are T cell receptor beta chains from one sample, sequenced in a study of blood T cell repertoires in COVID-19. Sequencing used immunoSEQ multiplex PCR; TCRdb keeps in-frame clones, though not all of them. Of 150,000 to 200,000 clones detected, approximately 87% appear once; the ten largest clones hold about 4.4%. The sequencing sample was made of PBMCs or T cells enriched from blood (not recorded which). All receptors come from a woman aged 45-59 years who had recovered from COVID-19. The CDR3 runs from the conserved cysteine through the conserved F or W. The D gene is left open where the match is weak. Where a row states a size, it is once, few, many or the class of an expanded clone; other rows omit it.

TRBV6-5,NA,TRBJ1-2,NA,CASSYSSGPNYGYTF,TGTGCCAGCAGTTACTCCAGCGGACCTAACTATGGCTACACCTTC
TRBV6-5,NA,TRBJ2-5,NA,CASSYEGRVTGETQYF,TGTGCCAGCAGTTACGAGGGTAGGGTTACCGGAGAGACCCAGTACTTC
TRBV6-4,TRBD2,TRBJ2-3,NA,CASSDVFRERGGPITDTQYF,TGTGCCAGCAGTGACGTTTTTCGAGAGCGGGGGGGCCCCATCACAGATACGCAGTATTTT
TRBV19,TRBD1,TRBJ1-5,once,CASDRGGFRQPQHF,TGTGCCAGCGACAGGGGGGGTTTCAGGCAGCCCCAGCATTTT
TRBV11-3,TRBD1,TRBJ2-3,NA,CASSLPFDRGGDTQYF,TGTGCCAGCAGCTTACCCTTTGACAGGGGAGGAGATACGCAGTATTTT
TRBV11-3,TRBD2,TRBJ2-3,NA,CASSPRDAGVGTDTQYF,TGTGCCAGCAGCCCAAGGGACGCGGGAGTGGGCACAGATACGCAGTATTTT
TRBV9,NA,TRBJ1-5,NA,CASSVVKLYSNQPQHF,TGTGCCAGCAGCGTAGTGAAACTCTATAGCAATCAGCCCCAGCATTTT
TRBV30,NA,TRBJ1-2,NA,CAWSITGVGGYTF,TGTGCCTGGAGTATTACCGGGGTGGGTGGCTACACCTTC
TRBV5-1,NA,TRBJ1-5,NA,CASSSGQRDQPQHF,TGCGCCAGCAGCTCAGGACAGAGGGATCAGCCCCAGCATTTT
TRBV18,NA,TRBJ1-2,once,CASSLTPGDYGYTF,TGTGCCAGCTCACTAACCCCAGGGGACTATGGCTACACCTTC
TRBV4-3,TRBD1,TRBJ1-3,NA,CASSQDRGGAGNTIYF,TGCGCCAGCAGCCAAGATCGAGGGGGCGCGGGAAACACCATATATTTT
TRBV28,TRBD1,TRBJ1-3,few,CASSSPIAGGSGNTIYF,TGTGCCAGCAGTTCCCCAATCGCAGGGGGTTCTGGAAACACCATATATTTT
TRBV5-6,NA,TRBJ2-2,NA,CASSSLGGPNTGELFF,TGTGCCAGCAGCTCACTCGGGGGGCCGAACACCGGGGAGCTGTTTTTT
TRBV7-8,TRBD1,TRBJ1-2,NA,CASSSGTGVFGYGYTF,TGTGCCAGCAGCTCCGGGACAGGGGTTTTTGGCTATGGCTACACCTTC
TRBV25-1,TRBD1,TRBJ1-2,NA,CASSGQGWGYTF,TGTGCCAGCAGCGGACAGGGTTGGGGCTACACCTTC
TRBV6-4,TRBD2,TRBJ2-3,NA,CASSVAGGGTDTQYF,TGTGCCAGCAGCGTAGCGGGGGGGGGCACAGATACGCAGTATTTT
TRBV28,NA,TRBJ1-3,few,CASRPIGGTGNTIYF,TGTGCCAGCAGACCGATCGGGGGGACTGGAAACACCATATATTTT
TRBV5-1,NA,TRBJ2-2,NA,CASSTSTGTGELFF,TGCGCCAGCAGCACTTCGACAGGAACCGGGGAGCTGTTTTTT
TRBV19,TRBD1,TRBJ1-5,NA,CATADRGVNQPQHF,TGTGCGACCGCCGACAGGGGAGTCAATCAGCCCCAGCATTTT
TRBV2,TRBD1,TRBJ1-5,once,CASGTGGYQPQHF,TGTGCCAGCGGGACAGGGGGCTATCAGCCCCAGCATTTT
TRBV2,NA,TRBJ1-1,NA,CASSEALQGTEAFF,TGTGCCAGCAGTGAAGCGCTTCAGGGGACTGAAGCTTTCTTT
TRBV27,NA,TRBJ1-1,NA,CASSGAGSEAFF,TGTGCCAGCAGTGGGGCAGGCTCTGAAGCTTTCTTT
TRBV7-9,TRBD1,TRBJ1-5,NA,CASGGQGLGQPQHF,TGTGCCAGCGGGGGACAGGGCCTTGGGCAGCCCCAGCATTTT
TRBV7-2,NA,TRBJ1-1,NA,CASSSPPGGTEAFF,TGTGCCAGCAGCTCCCCCCCGGGGGGGACTGAAGCTTTCTTT
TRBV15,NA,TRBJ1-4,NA,CATSRGAGVNEKLFF,TGTGCCACCAGCAGAGGGGCAGGGGTGAACGAAAAACTGTTTTTT
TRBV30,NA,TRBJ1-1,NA,CAWSVRRGIMNTEAFF,TGTGCCTGGAGTGTACGTCGAGGGATCATGAACACTGAAGCTTTCTTT
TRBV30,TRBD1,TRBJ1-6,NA,CAFKTTDRDYSPLHF,TGTGCCTTCAAAACTACCGACAGGGACTATTCACCCCTCCACTTT
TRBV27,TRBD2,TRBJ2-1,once,CASSALLAGADNEQFF,TGTGCCAGCAGTGCCCTACTAGCGGGCGCAGACAATGAGCAGTTCTTC
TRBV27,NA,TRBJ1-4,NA,CASRALIDRRDDFNEKLFF,TGTGCCAGCAGGGCACTAATAGACAGGCGTGACGACTTTAATGAAAAACTGTTTTTT
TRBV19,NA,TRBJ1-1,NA,CASTATRRRMNTEAFF,TGTGCCAGTACCGCTACCCGGAGGCGTATGAACACTGAAGCTTTCTTT
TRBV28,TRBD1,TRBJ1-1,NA,CASIGGGIDTEAFF,TGTGCCAGCATAGGAGGGGGCATCGACACTGAAGCTTTCTTT
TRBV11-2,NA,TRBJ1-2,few,CASSAISPGYTF,TGTGCCAGCAGCGCAATTAGCCCTGGCTACACCTTC
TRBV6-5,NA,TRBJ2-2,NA,CASSPSRDTGELFF,TGTGCCAGCAGTCCATCCCGGGACACCGGGGAGCTGTTTTTT
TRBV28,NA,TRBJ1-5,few,CASRTQSNQPQHF,TGTGCCAGCAGAACCCAGAGCAATCAGCCCCAGCATTTT
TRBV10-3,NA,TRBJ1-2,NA,CAISEPGSYGYTF,TGTGCCATCAGTGAGCCAGGATCCTATGGCTACACCTTC
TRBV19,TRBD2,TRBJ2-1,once,CASPEGTSGPYNEQFF,TGTGCCTCCCCGGAAGGGACTAGCGGGCCCTACAATGAGCAGTTCTTC
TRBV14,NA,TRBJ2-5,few,CASSFRDKLMLETQYF,TGTGCCAGCAGCTTCCGGGACAAGTTGATGTTGGAGACCCAGTACTTC
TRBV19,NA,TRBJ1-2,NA,CASGEYYGYTF,TGTGCCAGTGGAGAGTACTATGGCTACACCTTC
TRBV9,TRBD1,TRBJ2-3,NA,CASSRGRGLTTDTQYF,TGTGCCAGCAGCAGGGGCAGGGGGCTGACGACAGATACGCAGTATTTT
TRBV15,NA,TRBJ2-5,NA,CATSRLGEGGETQYF,TGTGCCACCAGCAGGTTGGGCGAAGGGGGAGAGACCCAGTACTTC
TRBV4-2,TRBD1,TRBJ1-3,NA,CASSPTGTGEDTIYF,TGTGCCAGCAGCCCTACCGGGACAGGGGAGGACACCATATATTTT
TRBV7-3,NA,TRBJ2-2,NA,CASSDTGSTGELFF,TGTGCCAGCAGCGATACAGGGTCCACCGGGGAGCTGTTTTTT
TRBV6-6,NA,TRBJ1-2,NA,CASRSGANYGYTF,TGTGCCAGCAGGAGCGGGGCAAACTATGGCTACACCTTC
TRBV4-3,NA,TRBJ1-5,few,CASSQDRTGRNQPQHF,TGCGCCAGCAGCCAAGACCGTACAGGCCGCAATCAGCCCCAGCATTTT
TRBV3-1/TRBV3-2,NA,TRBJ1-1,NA,CASSLTGGGTEAFF,TGTGCCAGCAGCCTTACCGGGGGTGGCACTGAAGCTTTCTTT
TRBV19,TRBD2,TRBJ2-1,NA,CASNRIAGSYNEQFF,TGTGCCAGTAACCGGATAGCGGGGTCCTACAATGAGCAGTTCTTC
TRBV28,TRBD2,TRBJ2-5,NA,CASSSLTGTIAGETQYF,TGTGCCAGCAGTAGCCTAACCGGGACTATCGCCGGAGAGACCCAGTACTTC
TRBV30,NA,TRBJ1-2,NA,CAWRGLARDGYTF,TGTGCCTGGAGGGGACTCGCCAGGGATGGCTACACCTTC